Below, 4 T cell receptor beta chains from the same sample are listed, as sequenced in a study of regulatory T cells in long-lasting Graves disease. Time point indicated: newly diagnosed GD, antithyroid drugs for less than 3 months. Researchers made the TCR library from RNA that was extracted from PBMCs. The authors built TCR beta libraries using iRepertoire HTBI primers and Arm-PCR of CDR3 regions. TCRdb redid the calling of the multiplex PCR reads with MiXCR, one entry per CDR3 protein. The sample has hundreds of thousands of distinct CDR3 sequences; roughly 15% are singletons. These data are also associated with another study on T cells in Graves' hyperthyroidism and ophthalmopathy.

The sequencing used peripheral blood mononuclear cells (PBMCs), collected at new diagnosis, from a patient treated with antithyroid drugs. These receptors came from a woman aged 25 to 45 with Graves disease.

The table lists this clonotype with a count of one. The rearrangement joins TRBV4-1 to TRBJ1-5, with D possibly TRBD1 on 6 matching bases. With 1 base removed from V and 3 bases from J, the gap between germline ends came to 16 bases. Germline CDR1 MGHRA, CDR2 YSYEKL. The CDR3 consists of 17 residues. Here the CDR3 DNA reads TGCGCCAGCAGCCAAGGAGGGGGGAAACAGGCCAATCAGCCCCAGCATTTT. This codes for CASSQGGGKQANQPQHF.

This clonotype was detected many times. V gene TRBV24-1 combines with J gene TRBJ2-5; D uncertain. Germline V gives CDR1 KGHDR, CDR2 SFDVKD. V gave up 4 bases and J gave up 3 bases, with 14 bases separating them. This CDR3 is built from 15 residues. DNA for the CDR3: TGTGCCACCAGTGACCCCGATAAACCGAAAGAGACCCAGTACTTC. Encoded protein: CATSDPDKPKETQYF.

Of note for this clonotype: No conserved phenylalanine or tryptophan is present at the end of the CDR3, so a read error is the likely explanation. It is unclear where the CDR3 begins or ends on the DNA, so no DNA is shown, and the CDR3 is as TCRdb lists it. The chain combines TRBV2 with TRBJ2-1. Looked up from germline, CDR1 is SNHLY and CDR2 is FYNNEI. A total of 10 residues make up the CDR3, ends included. The CDR3: CASSGMYGFS.

This clonotype was detected a few times. The J gene is TRBJ1-2, the V gene TRBV3-1, with D unclear. The length of the CDR3 is 14 residues. Germline assignment: CDR1 LGHDT and CDR2 YNNKEL (reference sequence). Trimming cost V 0 bases and J 2 bases, with 7 bases left between them. Here the CDR3 reads CASSQDARNYGYTF. CDR3 sequence (DNA): TGTGCCAGCAGCCAAGACGCACGGAACTATGGCTACACCTTC.